Each of the 13 T cell receptor beta chains below was sequenced from the same sample in a study of blood T cells in healthy people across ages. A second PCR of roughly 7 to 11 cycles used a sample-barcoded 5' primer and a J-beta primer mix. In TCRdb, the 5' RACE reads were re-called with MiXCR into one record per CDR3 protein. The table shows more than 650,000 distinct CDR3 sequences, with about 53% occurring only once. Source material: blood. These receptor sequences come from a man older than 75 in good health.

This rearrangement joins TRBV5-6 to TRBJ2-2; 8 bases match TRBD1. With V trimmed by 1 base and J by 5 bases, 7 bases remained unmatched. The CDR3 runs 16 residues. The germline gives CDR1 SGHDT, CDR2 YYEEEE. The CDR3 DNA is TGTGCCAGCAGCTTGTTCCAGGGGGCAAGGACCGGGGAGCTGTTTTTT. It yields the protein CASSLFQGARTGELFF.

The chain joins TRBV2 to TRBJ1-5, with D perhaps TRBD1 (6 bases). V was shortened by 6 bases and J by 3 bases, with 9 bases between the two germline ends. Looked up from germline, CDR1 is SNHLY and CDR2 is FYNNEI. CDR3 length equals 13 residues. The CDR3 loop is CASRGGDNQPQHF. CDR3 in DNA: TGTGCCAGCAGAGGGGGGGACAATCAGCCCCAGCATTTT.

This clonotype showed up many times. This chain joins TRBV11-1 and TRBJ2-7; 8 nucleotides line up with TRBD1. V lost 2 bases, J lost 3 bases, and 3 bases stayed unmatched. CDR3 size: 14 residues. The germline V gene has CDR1 SGHAT and CDR2 FQDESV (reference sequence). The DNA of the CDR3 is TGTGCCAGCAGCTTACCCGGACAGGGCTACGAGCAGTACTTC. It is translated as CASSLPGQGYEQYF. The full variable domain, in which reference TRBV11-1 and TRBJ2-7 provide the parts outside the CDR3, is EAEVAQSPRYKITEKSQAVAFWCDPISGHATLYWYRQILGQGPELLVQFQDESVVDDSQLPKDRFSAERLKGVDSTLKIQPAELGDSAMYLCASSLPGQGYEQYFGPGTRLTVT.

The V gene is TRBV11-3, the J gene TRBJ1-1; D gene unclear. Germline CDR1 and CDR2: SGHNT and YENEEA. The CDR3 sequence is 13 residues long. With 5 bases removed from V and 3 bases from J, the gap between germline ends came to 10 bases. In nucleotides, the CDR3 is TGTGCCAGCAGCGTAGTAGTTGACACTGAAGCTTTCTTT. It yields the protein CASSVVVDTEAFF.

At least ten counts were recorded for this clonotype. The chain has TRBV5-1 and TRBJ2-5; 14 bases are shared with TRBD2. V lost 4 bases to trimming and J lost 5 bases; unmatched junction nucleotides: 4. This CDR3 spans 15 amino acids. CDR1 and CDR2 from the germline V gene are SGHRS and YFSETQ. This CDR3 reads CASSPGLAGVETQYF. In nucleotides, the CDR3 is TGCGCCAGCAGCCCGGGACTAGCGGGAGTTGAGACCCAGTACTTC.

V usage is TRBV9 and J usage is TRBJ2-5; D perhaps matches TRBD2 (5 bases). V was shortened by 5 bases and J by 7 bases, with 21 bases between the two germline ends. This CDR3 contains 15 residues. Per germline, CDR1 SGDLS and CDR2 YYNGEE. The CDR3 region is CASRGSSEAHGTQYF. The CDR3 DNA sequence: TGTGCCAGCAGGGGGAGTTCCGAAGCCCATGGGACCCAGTACTTC.

This clonotype was seen only once. This sequence joins TRBV20-1 and TRBJ2-1; the match to TRBD2 covers 12 bases. V shed 6 bases, J shed 4 bases, and the junction held 7 bases outside the gene matches. The germline gives CDR1 DFQATT, CDR2 SNEGSKA (reference sequence). This CDR3 is built from 15 residues. This CDR3 is CSAKTSGSRYNEQFF. The CDR3 DNA reads TGCAGTGCCAAGACTAGCGGGAGCCGTTACAATGAGCAGTTCTTC.

This clonotype appeared a few times. The chain joins TRBV20-1 to TRBJ2-7, with D tentatively TRBD1 (6 bases). The V gene lost 0 bases and the J gene lost 3 bases, with 12 bases spanning the gap. CDR1 DFQATT and CDR2 SNEGSKA come from the germline V gene (reference sequence). This CDR3 is built from 14 residues. The CDR3 is CSARDDRRVYEQYF. CDR3 in DNA: TGCAGTGCTAGAGACGACAGGAGAGTCTACGAGCAGTACTTC.

The chain links TRBV12-3 or TRBV12-4 to TRBJ1-5; no clear D gene. Trimming removed 3 bases at V and 0 bases at J, with 9 bases between. The CDR3 contains 15 residues. CDR3 sequence reads: CASSFRWLSNQPQHF. CDR3 bases: TGTGCCAGCAGTTTCCGTTGGCTTAGCAATCAGCCCCAGCATTTT.

The chain combines TRBV7-6 with TRBJ2-2; TRBD1 agrees at 12 bases. Germline V gene sequence: CDR1 SGHVS, CDR2 FNYEAQ. V trimming: 3 bases; J trimming: 3 bases; junction bases outside the gene matches: 11. This CDR3 is 19 amino acids long. CDR3 sequence: CASSFGIRDRGLYTGELFF. The DNA of the CDR3 is TGTGCCAGCAGCTTTGGCATCCGGGACAGGGGGCTATACACCGGGGAGCTGTTTTTT.

In its sample, this clonotype was seen once. The chain recombines TRBV6-2 or TRBV6-3 with TRBJ1-1; D gene unclear. Germline values: CDR1 MNHEY, CDR2 SVGEGT. CDR3 size: 15 residues. Deletions cut 5 bases from V and 5 bases from J, with 18 bases between. The CDR3 protein is CASSNRAPIGTEAFF. The CDR3 coding sequence is TGTGCCAGCAGTAACCGGGCCCCCATCGGGACTGAAGCTTTCTTT.

This clonotype has only a few counts. The rearrangement joins TRBV5-1 to TRBJ2-5; either TRBD1 or TRBD2 may fit D (6 bases each). The V gene's germline CDR1 is SGHRS and CDR2 YFSETQ. The CDR3 spans 16 residues. V was trimmed by 1 base and J by 3 bases, leaving 16 bases between them. CDR3 residues: CASSLYGGPIEETQYF. The CDR3 bases are TGCGCCAGCAGCTTGTATGGGGGGCCAATAGAAGAGACCCAGTACTTC. Supplemented by reference TRBV5-1 and TRBJ2-5, the full variable domain reads KAGVTQTPRYLIKTRGQQVTLSCSPISGHRSVSWYQQTPGQGLQFLFEYFSETQRNKGNFPGRFSGRQFSNSRSEMNVSTLELGDSALYLCASSLYGGPIEETQYFGPGTRLLVL.

This rearrangement joins TRBV5-5 to TRBJ1-1, with D tentatively TRBD1 (6 bases). The CDR3 loop spans 14 amino acids. Per germline, CDR1 SGHKS and CDR2 YYEKEE (reference sequence). V lost 3 bases and J 5 bases, leaving 14 bases between the germline ends. CDR3 protein: CASSSPQGSTEAFF. In nucleotides, the CDR3 is TGTGCCAGCAGCTCTCCACAGGGATCGACTGAAGCTTTCTTT.